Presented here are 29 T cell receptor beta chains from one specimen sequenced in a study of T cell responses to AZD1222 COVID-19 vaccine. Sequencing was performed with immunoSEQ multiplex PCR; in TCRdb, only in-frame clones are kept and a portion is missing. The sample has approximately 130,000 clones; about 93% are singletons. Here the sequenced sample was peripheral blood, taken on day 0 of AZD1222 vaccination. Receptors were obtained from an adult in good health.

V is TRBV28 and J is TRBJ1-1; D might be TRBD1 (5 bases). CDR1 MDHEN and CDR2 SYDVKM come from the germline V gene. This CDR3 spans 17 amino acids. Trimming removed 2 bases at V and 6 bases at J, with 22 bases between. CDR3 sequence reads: CASSLRFPYQGLSEAFF. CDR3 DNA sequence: TGTGCCAGCAGTTTACGATTCCCTTACCAGGGTCTTTCTGAAGCTTTCTTT.

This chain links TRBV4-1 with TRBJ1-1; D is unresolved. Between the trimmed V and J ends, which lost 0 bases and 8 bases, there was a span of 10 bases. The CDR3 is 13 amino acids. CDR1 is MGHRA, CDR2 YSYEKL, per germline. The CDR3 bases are TGCGCCAGCAGCCAAGATTGGGGTTCAGAAGCTTTCTTT. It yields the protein CASSQDWGSEAFF.

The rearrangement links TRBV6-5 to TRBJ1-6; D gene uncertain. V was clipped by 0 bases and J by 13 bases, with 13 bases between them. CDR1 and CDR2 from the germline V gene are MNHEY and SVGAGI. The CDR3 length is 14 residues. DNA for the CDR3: TGTGCCAGCAGTTACTCAGAAGGCACGGGGCCCCTCCACTTT. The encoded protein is CASSYSEGTGPLHF.

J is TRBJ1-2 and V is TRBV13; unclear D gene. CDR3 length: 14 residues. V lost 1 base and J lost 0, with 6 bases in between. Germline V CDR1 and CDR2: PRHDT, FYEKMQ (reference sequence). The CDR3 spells CASSLVKANYGYTF. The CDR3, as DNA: TGTGCCAGCAGCTTAGTTAAAGCTAACTATGGCTACACCTTC.

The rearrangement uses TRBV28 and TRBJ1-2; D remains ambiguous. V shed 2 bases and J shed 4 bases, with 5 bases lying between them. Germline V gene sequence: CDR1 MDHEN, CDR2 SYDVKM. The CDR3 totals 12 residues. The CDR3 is CASSLPRYGYTF. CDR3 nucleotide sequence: TGTGCCAGCAGTTTACCCCGCTATGGCTACACCTTC.

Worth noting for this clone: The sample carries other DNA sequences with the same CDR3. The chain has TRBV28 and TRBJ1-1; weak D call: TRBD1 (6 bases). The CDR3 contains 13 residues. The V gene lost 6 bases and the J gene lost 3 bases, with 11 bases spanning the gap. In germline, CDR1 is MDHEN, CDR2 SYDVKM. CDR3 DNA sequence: TGTGCCAGCAGGGGACATGGAGACACTGAAGCTTTCTTT. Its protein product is CASRGHGDTEAFF.

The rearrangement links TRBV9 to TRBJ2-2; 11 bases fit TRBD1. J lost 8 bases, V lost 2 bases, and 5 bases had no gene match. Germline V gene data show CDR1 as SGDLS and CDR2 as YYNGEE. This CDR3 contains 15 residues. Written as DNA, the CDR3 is TGTGCCAGCAGCGTGGGACAGGGGGATGCGGGGGAGCTGTTTTTT. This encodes CASSVGQGDAGELFF.

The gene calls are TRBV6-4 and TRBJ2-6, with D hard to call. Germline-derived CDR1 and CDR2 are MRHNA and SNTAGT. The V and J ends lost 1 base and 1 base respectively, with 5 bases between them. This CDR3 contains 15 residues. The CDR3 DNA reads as TGTGCCAGCAGTGACTGGGGTTCTGGGGCCAACGTCCTGACTTTC. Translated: CASSDWGSGANVLTF.

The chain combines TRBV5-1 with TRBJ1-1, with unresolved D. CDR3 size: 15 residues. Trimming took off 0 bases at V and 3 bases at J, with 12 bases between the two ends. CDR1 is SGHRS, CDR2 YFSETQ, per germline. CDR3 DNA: TGCGCCAGCAGCTTGGTTGCATTTTTGGACACTGAAGCTTTCTTT. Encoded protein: CASSLVAFLDTEAFF. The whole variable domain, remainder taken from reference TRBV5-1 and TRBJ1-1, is KAGVTQTPRYLIKTRGQQVTLSCSPISGHRSVSWYQQTPGQGLQFLFEYFSETQRNKGNFPGRFSGRQFSNSRSEMNVSTLELGDSALYLCASSLVAFLDTEAFFGQGTRLTVV.

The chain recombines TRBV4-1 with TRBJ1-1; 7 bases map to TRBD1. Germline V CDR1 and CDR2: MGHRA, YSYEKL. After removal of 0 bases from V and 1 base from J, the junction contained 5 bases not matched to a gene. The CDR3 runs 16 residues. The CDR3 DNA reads TGCGCCAGCAGCCAAGACCCCCGGGACAGGAACACTGAAGCTTTCTTT. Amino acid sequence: CASSQDPRDRNTEAFF.

The CDR3 is CASSQGKESLNTGELFF. In DNA form, the CDR3 reads TGCGCCAGCAGCCAAGGGAAGGAGAGCCTCAACACCGGGGAGCTGTTTTTT. The chain links TRBV4-1 to TRBJ2-2; no firm D call. Per the germline V gene, CDR1 is MGHRA and CDR2 is YSYEKL. The ends were cut back, 1 base at V and 2 bases at J, with 14 bases in the middle. This CDR3 comprises 17 residues.

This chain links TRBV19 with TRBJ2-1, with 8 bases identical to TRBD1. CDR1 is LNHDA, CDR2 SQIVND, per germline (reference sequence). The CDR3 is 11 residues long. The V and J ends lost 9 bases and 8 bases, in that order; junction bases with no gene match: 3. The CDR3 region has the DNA TGTGCCAGCGGACAGGGCTATGAGCAGTTCTTC. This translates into CASGQGYEQFF. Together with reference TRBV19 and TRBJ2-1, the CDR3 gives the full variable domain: DGGITQSPKYLFRKEGQNVTLSCEQNLNHDAMYWYRQDPGQGLRLIYYSQIVNDFQKGDIAEGYSVSREKKESFPLTVTSAQKNPTAFYLCASGQGYEQFFGPGTRLTVL.

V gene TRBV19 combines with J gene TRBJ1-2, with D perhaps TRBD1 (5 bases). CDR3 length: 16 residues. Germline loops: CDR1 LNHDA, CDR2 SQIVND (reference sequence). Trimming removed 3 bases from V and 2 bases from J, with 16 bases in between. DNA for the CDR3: TGTGCCAGTAGTATCGGGGGGGAATGGCTCAACTATGGCTACACCTTC. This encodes CASSIGGEWLNYGYTF.

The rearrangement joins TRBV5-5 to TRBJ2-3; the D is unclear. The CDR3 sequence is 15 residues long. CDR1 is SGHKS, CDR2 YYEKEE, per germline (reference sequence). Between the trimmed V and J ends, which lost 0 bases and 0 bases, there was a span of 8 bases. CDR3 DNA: TGTGCCAGCAGCTTGGGAGGATTCAGCACAGATACGCAGTATTTT. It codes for CASSLGGFSTDTQYF.

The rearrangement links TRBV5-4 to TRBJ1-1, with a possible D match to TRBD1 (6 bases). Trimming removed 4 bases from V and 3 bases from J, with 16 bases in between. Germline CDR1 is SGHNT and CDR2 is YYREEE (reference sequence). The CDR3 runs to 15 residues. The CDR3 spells CASSLQGWVDTEAFF. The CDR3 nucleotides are TGTGCCAGCAGCCTACAGGGTTGGGTGGACACTGAAGCTTTCTTT.

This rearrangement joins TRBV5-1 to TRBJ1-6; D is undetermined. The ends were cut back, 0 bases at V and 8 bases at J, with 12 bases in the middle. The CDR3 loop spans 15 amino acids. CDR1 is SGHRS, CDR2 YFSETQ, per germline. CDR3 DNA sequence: TGCGCCAGCAGCTTGGCCCCGCGGGAAGATTCACCCCTCCACTTT. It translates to CASSLAPREDSPLHF.

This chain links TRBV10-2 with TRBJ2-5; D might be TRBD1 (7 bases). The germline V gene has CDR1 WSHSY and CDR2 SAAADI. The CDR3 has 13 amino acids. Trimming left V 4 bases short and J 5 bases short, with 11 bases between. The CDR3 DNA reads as TGCGCCAGCAGTGCAGGGGGGACGGAGACCCAGTACTTC. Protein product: CASSAGGTETQYF.

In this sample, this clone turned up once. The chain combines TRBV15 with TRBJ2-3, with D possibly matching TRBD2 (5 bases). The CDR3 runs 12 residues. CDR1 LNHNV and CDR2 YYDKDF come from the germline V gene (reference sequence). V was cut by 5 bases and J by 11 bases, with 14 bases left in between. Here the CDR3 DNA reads TGTGCCACCAGCGCCCGAGGGAAGGGGCAGTATTTT. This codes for CATSARGKGQYF.

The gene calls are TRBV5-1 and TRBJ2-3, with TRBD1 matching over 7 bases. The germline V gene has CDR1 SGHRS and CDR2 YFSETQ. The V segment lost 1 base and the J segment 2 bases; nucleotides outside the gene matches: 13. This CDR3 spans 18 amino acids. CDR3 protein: CASSLPLTGTEITDTQYF. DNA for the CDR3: TGCGCCAGCAGCTTGCCCCTTACCGGGACAGAAATCACAGATACGCAGTATTTT. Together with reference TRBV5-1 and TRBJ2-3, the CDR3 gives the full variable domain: KAGVTQTPRYLIKTRGQQVTLSCSPISGHRSVSWYQQTPGQGLQFLFEYFSETQRNKGNFPGRFSGRQFSNSRSEMNVSTLELGDSALYLCASSLPLTGTEITDTQYFGPGTRLTVL.

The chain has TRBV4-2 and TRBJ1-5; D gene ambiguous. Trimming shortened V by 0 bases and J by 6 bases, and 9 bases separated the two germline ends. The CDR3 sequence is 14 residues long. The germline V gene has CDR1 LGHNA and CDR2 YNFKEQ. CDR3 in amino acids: CASSQEGVGQPQHF. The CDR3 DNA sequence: TGTGCCAGCAGCCAAGAAGGTGTCGGTCAGCCCCAGCATTTT.

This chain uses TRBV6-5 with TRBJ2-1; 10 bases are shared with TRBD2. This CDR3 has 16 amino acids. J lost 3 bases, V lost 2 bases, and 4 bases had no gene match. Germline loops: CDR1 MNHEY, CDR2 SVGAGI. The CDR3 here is CASSYEASGGYNEQFF. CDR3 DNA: TGTGCCAGCAGTTACGAGGCTAGCGGGGGCTACAATGAGCAGTTCTTC.

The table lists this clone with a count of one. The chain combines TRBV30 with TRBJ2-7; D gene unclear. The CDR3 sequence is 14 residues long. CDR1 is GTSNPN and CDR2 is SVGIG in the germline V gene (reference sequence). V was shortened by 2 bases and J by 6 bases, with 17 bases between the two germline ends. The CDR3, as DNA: TGTGCCTGGAGTCAGGACCCTGGCTCCACCGAGCAGTACTTC. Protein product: CAWSQDPGSTEQYF.

The CDR3 DNA follows: TGTGCCAGCCGCTTCGCCGGGACAGTAGACACCGGGGAGCTGTTTTTT. The encoded protein is CASRFAGTVDTGELFF. J is TRBJ2-2 and V is TRBV6-6, with 7 bases matching TRBD1. After removal of 8 bases from V and 3 bases from J, the junction contained 12 bases not matched to a gene. The CDR3 runs to 16 residues. Germline lookup yields CDR1 MNHNY and CDR2 SVGAGI (reference sequence).

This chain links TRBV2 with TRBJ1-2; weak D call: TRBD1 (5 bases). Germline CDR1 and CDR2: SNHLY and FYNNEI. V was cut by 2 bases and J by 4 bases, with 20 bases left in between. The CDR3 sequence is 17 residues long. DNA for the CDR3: TGTGCCAGCAGTGAAAGGGAGACAGTCACGGCGCTCTATGGCTACACCTTC. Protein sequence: CASSERETVTALYGYTF.

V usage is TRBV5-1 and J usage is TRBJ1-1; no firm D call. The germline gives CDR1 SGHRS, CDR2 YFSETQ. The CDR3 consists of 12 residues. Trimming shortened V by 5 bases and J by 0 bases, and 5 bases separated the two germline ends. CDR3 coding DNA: TGCGCCAGCAGGAACATGAACACTGAAGCTTTCTTT. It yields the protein CASRNMNTEAFF.

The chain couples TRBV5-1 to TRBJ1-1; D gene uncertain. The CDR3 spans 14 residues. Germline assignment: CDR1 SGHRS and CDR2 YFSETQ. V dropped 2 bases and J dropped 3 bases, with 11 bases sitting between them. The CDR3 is CASSFVRGDTEAFF. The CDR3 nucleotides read TGCGCCAGCAGCTTCGTCCGGGGTGACACTGAAGCTTTCTTT.

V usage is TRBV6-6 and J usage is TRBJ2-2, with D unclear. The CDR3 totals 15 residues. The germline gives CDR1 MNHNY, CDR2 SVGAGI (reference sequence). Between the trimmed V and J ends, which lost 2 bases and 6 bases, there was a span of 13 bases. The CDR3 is CASSYDSSSAGELFF. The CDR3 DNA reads TGTGCCAGCAGTTACGACTCCTCCAGTGCCGGGGAGCTGTTTTTT.

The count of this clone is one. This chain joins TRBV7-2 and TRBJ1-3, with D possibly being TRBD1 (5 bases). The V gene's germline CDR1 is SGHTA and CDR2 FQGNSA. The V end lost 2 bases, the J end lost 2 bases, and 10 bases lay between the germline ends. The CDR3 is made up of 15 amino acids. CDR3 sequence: CASSLTGTPGNTIYF. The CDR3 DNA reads TGTGCCAGCAGCTTAACCGGGACCCCTGGAAACACCATATATTTT. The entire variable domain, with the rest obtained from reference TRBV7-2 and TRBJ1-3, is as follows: GAGVSQSPSNKVTEKGKDVELRCDPISGHTALYWYRQSLGQGLEFLIYFQGNSAPDKSGLPSDRFSAERTGGSVSTLTIQRTQQEDSAVYLCASSLTGTPGNTIYFGEGSWLTVV.

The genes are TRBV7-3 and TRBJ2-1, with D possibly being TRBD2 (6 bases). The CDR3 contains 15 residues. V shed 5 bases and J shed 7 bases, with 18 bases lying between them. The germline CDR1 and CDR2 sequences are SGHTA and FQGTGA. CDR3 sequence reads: CASSLGRSAGNEQFF. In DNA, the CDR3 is TGTGCCAGCAGCCTAGGGAGATCTGCGGGGAATGAGCAGTTCTTC.